Below, one T cell receptor (beta chain) is given with its context. Mismatch with germline at one junction end may stem from a read error. The repertoire was sequenced with immunoSEQ multiplex PCR; TCRdb's copy has only in-frame clones and lacks some. The table has some 190,000 clones, more than 75% seen once. Germline assignment: CDR1 SGHDT and CDR2 YYEEEE. The length of the CDR3 is 11 residues. These data originate in a study of blood T cell repertoires in COVID-19. The source of this sequence is a woman between 45 and 60 years old with active or convalescent COVID-19. The chain uses TRBV5-6 and TRBJ1-2; perhaps TRBD1 as D (6 bases). The sequenced sample consisted of peripheral blood. The CDR3 reads CASSPTGRGSF. In DNA, the CDR3 is TGTGCCAGCAGTCCTACAGGGCGCGGGTCCTTC.